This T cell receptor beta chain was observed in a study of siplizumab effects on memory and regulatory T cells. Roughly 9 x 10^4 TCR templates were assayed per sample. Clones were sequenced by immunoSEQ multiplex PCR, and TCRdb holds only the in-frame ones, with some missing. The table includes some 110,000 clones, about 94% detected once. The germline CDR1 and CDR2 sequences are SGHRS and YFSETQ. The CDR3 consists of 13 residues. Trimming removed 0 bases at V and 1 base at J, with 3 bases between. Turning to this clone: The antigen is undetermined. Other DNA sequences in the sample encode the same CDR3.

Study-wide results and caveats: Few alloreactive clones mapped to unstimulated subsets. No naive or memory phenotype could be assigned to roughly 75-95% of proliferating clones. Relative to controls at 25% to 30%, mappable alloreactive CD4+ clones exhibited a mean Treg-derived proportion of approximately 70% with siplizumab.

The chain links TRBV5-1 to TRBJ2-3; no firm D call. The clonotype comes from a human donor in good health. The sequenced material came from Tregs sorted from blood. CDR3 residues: CASSLVGTDTQYF. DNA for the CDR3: TGCGCCAGCAGCTTGGTGGGCACAGATACGCAGTATTTT.